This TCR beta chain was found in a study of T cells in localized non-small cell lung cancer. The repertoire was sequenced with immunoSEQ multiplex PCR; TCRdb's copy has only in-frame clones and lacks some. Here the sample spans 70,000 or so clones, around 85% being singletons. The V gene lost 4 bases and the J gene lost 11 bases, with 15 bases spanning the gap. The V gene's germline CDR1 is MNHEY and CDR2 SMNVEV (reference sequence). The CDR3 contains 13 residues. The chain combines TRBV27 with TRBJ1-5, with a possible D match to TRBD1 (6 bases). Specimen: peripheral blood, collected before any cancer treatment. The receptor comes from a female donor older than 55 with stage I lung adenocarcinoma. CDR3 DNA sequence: TGTGCCAGCAGTTCTGGACAGACGGGGACCCAGCATTTT. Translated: CASSSGQTGTQHF.